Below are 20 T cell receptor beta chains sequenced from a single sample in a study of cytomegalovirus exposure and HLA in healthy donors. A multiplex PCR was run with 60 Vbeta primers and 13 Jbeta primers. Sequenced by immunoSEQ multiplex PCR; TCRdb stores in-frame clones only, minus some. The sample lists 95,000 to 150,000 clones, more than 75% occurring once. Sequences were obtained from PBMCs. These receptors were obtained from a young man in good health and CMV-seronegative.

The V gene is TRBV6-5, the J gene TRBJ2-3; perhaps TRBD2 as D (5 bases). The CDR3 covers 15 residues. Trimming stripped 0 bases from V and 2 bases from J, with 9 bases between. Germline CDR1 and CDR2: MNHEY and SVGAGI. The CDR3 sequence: CASSYSGVSTDTQYF. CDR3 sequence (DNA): TGTGCCAGCAGTTACTCCGGGGTTTCCACAGATACGCAGTATTTT.

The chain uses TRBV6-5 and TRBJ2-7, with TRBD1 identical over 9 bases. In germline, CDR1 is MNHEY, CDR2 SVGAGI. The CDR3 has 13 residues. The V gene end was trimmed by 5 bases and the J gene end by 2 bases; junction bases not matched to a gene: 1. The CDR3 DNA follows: TGTGCCAGCAGTGGGACAGGGCCCTACGAGCAGTACTTC. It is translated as CASSGTGPYEQYF.

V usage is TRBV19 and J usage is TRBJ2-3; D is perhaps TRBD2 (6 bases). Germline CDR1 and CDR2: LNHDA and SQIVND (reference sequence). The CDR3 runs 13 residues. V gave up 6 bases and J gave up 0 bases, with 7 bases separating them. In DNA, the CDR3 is TGTGCCAGTAGCGGGACTAGCACAGATACGCAGTATTTT. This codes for CASSGTSTDTQYF.

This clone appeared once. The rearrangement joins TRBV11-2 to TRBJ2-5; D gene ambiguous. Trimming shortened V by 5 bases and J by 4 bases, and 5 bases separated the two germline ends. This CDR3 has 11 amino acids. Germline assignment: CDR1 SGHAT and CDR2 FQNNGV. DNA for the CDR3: TGTGCCAGCAGCCGCGGAGAGACCCAGTACTTC. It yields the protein CASSRGETQYF.

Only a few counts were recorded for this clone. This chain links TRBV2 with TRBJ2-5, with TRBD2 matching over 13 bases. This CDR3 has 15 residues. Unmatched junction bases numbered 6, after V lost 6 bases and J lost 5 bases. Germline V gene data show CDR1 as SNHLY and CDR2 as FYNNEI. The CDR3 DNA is TGTGCCAGCAGCCTGACTAGCGGGGGGCTTGAGACCCAGTACTTC. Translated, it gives CASSLTSGGLETQYF.

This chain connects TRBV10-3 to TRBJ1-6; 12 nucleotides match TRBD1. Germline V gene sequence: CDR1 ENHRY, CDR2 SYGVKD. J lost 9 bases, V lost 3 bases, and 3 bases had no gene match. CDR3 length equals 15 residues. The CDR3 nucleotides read TGTGCCATCAGTGAACCGGGACAGGGGGCTTCACCCCTCCACTTT. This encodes CAISEPGQGASPLHF.

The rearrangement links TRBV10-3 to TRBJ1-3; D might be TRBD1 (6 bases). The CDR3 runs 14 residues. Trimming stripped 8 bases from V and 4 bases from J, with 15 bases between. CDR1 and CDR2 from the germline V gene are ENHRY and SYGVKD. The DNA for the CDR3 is TGTGCCATCGGGGGCCCAAGGCTGGGAAACACCATATATTTT. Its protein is CAIGGPRLGNTIYF.

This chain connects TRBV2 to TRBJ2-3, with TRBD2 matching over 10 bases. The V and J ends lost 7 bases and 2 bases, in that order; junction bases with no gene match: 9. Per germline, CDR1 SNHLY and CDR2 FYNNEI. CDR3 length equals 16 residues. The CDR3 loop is CASNKEGLALTDTQYF. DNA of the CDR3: TGTGCCAGCAACAAAGAGGGACTAGCGCTCACAGATACGCAGTATTTT. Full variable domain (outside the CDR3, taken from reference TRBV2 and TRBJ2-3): EPEVTQTPSHQVTQMGQEVILRCVPISNHLYFYWYRQILGQKVEFLVSFYNNEISEKSEIFDDQFSVERPDGSNFTLKIRSTKLEDSAMYFCASNKEGLALTDTQYFGPGTRLTVL.

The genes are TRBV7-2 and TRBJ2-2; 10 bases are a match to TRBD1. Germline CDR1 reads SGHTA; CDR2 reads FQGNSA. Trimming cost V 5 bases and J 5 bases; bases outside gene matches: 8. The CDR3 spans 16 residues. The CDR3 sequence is CASSVDRGRGTGELFF. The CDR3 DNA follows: TGTGCCAGCAGCGTTGACAGGGGGCGAGGGACCGGGGAGCTGTTTTTT.

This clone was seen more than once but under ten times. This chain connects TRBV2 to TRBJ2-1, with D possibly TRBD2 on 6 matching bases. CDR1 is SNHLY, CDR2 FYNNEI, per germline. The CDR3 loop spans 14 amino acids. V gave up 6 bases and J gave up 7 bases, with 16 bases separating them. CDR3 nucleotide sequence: TGTGCCAGCAGGGGGGAGTTGGCGGGGAATGAGCAGTTCTTC. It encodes CASRGELAGNEQFF.

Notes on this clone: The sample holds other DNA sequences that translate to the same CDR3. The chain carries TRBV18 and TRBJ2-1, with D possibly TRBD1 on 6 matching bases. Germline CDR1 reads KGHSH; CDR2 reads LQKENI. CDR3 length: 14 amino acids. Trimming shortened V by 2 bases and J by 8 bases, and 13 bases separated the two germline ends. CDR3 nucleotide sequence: TGTGCCAGCTCACCAATGATCAGGGGCGATGAGCAGTTCTTC. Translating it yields CASSPMIRGDEQFF.

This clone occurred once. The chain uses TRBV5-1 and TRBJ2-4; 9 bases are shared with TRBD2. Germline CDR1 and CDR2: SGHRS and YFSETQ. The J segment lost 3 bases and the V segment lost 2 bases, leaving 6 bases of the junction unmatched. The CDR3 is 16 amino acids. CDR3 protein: CASSLGGGAGKNIQYF. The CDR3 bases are TGCGCCAGCAGCTTAGGCGGGGGGGCGGGCAAAAACATTCAGTACTTC.

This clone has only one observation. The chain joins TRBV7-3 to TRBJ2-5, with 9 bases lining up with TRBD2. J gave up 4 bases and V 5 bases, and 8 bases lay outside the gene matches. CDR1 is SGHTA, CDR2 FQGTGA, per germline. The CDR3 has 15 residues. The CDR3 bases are TGTGCCAGCAGCCCCCTTGGCGGGGGGGCAGAGACCCAGTACTTC. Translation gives CASSPLGGGAETQYF. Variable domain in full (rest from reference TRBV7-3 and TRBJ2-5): GAGVSQTPSNKVTEKGKYVELRCDPISGHTALYWYRQSLGQGPEFLIYFQGTGAADDSGLPNDRFFAVRPEGSVSTLKIQRTERGDSAVYLCASSPLGGGAETQYFGPGTRLLVL.

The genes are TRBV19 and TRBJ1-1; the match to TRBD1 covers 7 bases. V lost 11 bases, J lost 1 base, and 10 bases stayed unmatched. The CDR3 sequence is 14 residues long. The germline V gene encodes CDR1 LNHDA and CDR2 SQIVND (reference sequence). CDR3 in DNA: TGTGCCTCCCGAGGGGGCCCCAGGAACACTGAAGCTTTCTTT. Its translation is CASRGGPRNTEAFF.

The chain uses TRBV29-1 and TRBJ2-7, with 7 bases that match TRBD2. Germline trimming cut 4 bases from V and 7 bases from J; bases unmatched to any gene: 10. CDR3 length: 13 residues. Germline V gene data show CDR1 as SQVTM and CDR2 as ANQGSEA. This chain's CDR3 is CSVGGTTHEEQYF. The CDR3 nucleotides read TGCAGCGTTGGGGGGACTACCCATGAGGAGCAGTACTTC.

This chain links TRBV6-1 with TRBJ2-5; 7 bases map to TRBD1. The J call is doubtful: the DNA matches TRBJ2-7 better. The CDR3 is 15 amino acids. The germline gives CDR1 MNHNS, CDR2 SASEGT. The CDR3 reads CASHPTPTGPYEQYF. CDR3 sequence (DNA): TGTGCCAGTCACCCCACACCGACAGGGCCCTACGAGCAGTACTTC.

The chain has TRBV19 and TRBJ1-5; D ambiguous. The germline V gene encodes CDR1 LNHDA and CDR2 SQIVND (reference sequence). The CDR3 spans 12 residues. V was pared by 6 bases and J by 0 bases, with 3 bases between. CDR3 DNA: TGTGCCAGTAGCAATAGCAATCAGCCCCAGCATTTT. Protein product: CASSNSNQPQHF.

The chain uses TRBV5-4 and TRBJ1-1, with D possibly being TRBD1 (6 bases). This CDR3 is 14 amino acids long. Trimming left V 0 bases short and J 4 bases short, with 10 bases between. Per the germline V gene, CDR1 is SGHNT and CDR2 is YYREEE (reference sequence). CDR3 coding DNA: TGTGCCAGCAGCTTGGAACAGGGTGCCACTGAAGCTTTCTTT. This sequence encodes CASSLEQGATEAFF.

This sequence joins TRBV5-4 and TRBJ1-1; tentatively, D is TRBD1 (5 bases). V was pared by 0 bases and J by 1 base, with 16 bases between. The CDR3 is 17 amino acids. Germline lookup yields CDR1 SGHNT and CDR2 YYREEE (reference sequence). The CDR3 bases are TGTGCCAGCAGCTTGGAAGTGGGGCGAGCCCAGAACACTGAAGCTTTCTTT. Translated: CASSLEVGRAQNTEAFF.

The CDR3 loop reads CASSDTSGIHGYTF. Written as DNA, the CDR3 is TGTGCCAGCAGTGATACTTCAGGAATACATGGCTACACCTTC. This chain connects TRBV6-4 to TRBJ1-2, with D uncertain. The V gene lost 3 bases and the J gene lost 6 bases, with 14 bases spanning the gap. CDR1 MRHNA and CDR2 SNTAGT come from the germline V gene. CDR3 size: 14 residues.